This T cell receptor beta chain was profiled in a study of cytomegalovirus exposure and HLA in healthy donors. This clone was observed once. While the first cohort had fewer than 850 subjects, the donors belonged to the separate validation cohort of about 110 subjects. This CDR3 has 15 amino acids. The ends lost 2 bases at V and 2 bases at J; junction bases unmatched: 6. CDR1 and CDR2 (germline): SQVTM, ANQGSEA. Sequenced by immunoSEQ multiplex PCR; TCRdb stores in-frame clones only, minus some. Of some 110,000 clones listed, about 84% are singletons. What was sequenced was PBMCs. This chain joins TRBV29-1 and TRBJ1-3; TRBD1 matches 7 bases. This receptor was identified in a man between 18 and 29 years old in good health and CMV-seronegative. This CDR3 is CSVEKGQGAGNTIYF. CDR3 coding DNA: TGCAGCGTTGAAAAGGGGCAGGGGGCTGGAAACACCATATATTTT.